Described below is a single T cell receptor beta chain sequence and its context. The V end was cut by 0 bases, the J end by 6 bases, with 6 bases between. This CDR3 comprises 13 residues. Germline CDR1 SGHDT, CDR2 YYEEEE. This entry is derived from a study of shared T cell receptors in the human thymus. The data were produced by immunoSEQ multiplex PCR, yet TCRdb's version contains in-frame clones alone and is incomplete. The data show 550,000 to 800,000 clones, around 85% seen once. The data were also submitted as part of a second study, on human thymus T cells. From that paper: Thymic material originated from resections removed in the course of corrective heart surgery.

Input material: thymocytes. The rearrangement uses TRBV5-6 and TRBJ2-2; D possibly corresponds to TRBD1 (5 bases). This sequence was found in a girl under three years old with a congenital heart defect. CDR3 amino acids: CASSLEGSGELFF. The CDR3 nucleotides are TGTGCCAGCAGCTTGGAGGGGTCCGGGGAGCTGTTTTTT.